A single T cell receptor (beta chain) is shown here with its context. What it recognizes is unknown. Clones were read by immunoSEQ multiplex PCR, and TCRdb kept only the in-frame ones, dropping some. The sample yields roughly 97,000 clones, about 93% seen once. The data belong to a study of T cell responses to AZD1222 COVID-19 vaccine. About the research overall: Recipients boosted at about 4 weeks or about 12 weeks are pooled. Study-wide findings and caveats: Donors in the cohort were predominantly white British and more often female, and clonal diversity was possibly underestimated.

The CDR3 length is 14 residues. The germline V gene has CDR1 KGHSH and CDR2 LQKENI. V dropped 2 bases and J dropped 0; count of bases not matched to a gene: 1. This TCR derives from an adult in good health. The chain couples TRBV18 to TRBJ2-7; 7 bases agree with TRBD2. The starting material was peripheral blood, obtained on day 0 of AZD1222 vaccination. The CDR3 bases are TGTGCCAGCTCACCAAGCGGGATCTCCTACGAGCAGTACTTC. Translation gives CASSPSGISYEQYF.